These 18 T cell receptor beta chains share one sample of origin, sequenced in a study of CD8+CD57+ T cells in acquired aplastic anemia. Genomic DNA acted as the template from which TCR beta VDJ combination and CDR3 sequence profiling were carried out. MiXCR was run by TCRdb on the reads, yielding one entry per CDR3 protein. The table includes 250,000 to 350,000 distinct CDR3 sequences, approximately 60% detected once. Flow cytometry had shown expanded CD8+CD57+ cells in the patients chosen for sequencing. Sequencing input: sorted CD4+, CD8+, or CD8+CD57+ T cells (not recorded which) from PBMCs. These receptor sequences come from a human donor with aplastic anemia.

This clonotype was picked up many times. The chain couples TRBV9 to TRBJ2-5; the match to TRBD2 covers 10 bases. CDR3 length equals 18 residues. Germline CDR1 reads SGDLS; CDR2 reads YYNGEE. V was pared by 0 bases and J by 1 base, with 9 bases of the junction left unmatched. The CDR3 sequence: CASSVGVSGGTSQETQYF. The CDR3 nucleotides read TGTGCCAGCAGCGTAGGGGTTAGCGGGGGGACGTCCCAAGAGACCCAGTACTTC.

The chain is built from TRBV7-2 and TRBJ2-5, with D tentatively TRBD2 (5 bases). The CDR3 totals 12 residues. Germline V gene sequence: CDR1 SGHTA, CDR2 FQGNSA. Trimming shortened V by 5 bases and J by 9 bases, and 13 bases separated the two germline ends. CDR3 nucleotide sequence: TGTGCCAGCAGCCTTAAGAGGGCGGCCCAGTACTTC. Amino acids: CASSLKRAAQYF.

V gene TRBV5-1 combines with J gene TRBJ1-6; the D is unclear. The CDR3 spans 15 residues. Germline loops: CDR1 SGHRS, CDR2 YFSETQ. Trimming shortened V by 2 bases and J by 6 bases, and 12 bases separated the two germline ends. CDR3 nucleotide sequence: TGCGCCAGCAGCTTAGGAACAGACCTTAATTCACCCCTCCACTTT. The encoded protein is CASSLGTDLNSPLHF. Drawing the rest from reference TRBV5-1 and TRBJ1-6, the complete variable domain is KAGVTQTPRYLIKTRGQQVTLSCSPISGHRSVSWYQQTPGQGLQFLFEYFSETQRNKGNFPGRFSGRQFSNSRSEMNVSTLELGDSALYLCASSLGTDLNSPLHFGNGTRLTVT.

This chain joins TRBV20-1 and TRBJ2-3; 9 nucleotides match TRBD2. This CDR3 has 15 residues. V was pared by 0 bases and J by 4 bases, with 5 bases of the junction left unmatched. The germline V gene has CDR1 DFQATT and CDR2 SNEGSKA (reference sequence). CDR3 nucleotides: TGCAGTGCTAGAGATCGTAGACTAGCGGCAGATACGCAGTATTTT. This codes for CSARDRRLAADTQYF.

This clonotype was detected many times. Here the CDR3 DNA reads TGTGCCAGCAGCTTAGATCGACAGGGAGGGAACATTCAGTACTTC. It yields the protein CASSLDRQGGNIQYF. J is TRBJ2-4 and V is TRBV11-2; either TRBD1 or TRBD2 may fit D (7 bases each). Germline V lookup: CDR1 SGHAT, CDR2 FQNNGV. V shed 0 bases and J shed 7 bases, with 13 bases lying between them. This CDR3 is built from 15 residues.

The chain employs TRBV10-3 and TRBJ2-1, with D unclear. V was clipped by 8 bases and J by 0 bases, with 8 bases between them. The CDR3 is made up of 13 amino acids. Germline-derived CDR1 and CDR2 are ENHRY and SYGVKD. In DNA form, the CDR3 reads TGTGCCATCCCAGGCTACTCCTACAATGAGCAGTTCTTC. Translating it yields CAIPGYSYNEQFF.

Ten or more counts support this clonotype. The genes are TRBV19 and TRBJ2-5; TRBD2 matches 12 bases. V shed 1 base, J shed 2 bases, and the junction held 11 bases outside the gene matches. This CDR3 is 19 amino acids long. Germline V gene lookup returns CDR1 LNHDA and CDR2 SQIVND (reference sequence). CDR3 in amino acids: CASSIAPVGTSGSQETQYF. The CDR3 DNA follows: TGTGCCAGTAGTATAGCCCCGGTAGGGACTAGCGGGTCTCAAGAGACCCAGTACTTC.

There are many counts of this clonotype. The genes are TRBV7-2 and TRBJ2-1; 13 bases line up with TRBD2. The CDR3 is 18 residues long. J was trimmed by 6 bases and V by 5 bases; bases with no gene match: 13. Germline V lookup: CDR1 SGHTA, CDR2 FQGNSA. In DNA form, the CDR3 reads TGTGCCAGCAGCCTACGCCGACTCGGACTAGCGGGAGCCAATGAGCAGTTCTTC. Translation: CASSLRRLGLAGANEQFF.

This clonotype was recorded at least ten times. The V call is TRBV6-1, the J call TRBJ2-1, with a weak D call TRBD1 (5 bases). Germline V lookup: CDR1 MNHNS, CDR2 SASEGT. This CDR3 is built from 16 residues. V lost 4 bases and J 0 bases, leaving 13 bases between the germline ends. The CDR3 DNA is TGTGCCAGCAGTGTGCAGGGTGTTAGCTCCTACAATGAGCAGTTCTTC. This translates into CASSVQGVSSYNEQFF.

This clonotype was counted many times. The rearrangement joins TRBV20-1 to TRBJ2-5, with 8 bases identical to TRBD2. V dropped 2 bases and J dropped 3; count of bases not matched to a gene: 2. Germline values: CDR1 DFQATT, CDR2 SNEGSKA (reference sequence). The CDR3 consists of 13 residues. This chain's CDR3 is CSARIAGKETQYF. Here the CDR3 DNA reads TGCAGTGCTAGAATAGCGGGAAAAGAGACCCAGTACTTC.

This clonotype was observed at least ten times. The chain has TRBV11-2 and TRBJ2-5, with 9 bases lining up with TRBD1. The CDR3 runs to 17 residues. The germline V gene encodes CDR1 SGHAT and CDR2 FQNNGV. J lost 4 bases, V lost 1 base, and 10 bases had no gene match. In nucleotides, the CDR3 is TGTGCCAGCAGCTTAGCTTCCCCGGGACAGGGAGGAGAGACCCAGTACTTC. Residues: CASSLASPGQGGETQYF.

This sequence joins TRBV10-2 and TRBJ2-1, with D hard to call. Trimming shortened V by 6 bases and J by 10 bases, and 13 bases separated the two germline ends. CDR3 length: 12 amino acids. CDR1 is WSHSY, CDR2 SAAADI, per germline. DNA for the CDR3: TGCGCCAGCAGGCCCTTGGATGGGGAGCAGTTCTTC. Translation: CASRPLDGEQFF.

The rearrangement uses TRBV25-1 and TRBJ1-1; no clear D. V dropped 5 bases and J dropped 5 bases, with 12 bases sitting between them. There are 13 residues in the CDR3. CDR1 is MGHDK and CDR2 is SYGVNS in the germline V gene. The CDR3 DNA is TGTGCCAGCAGTTCTGCCCCGGGAACTGAAGCTTTCTTT. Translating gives CASSSAPGTEAFF.

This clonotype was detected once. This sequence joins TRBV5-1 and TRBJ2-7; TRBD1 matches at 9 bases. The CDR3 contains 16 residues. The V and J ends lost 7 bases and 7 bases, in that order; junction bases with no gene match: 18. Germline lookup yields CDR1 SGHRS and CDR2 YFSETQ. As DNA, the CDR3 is TGCGCCAGCTTCGGGGACAGGGAACTACCTAAAGAAGAGCAGTACTTC. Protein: CASFGDRELPKEEQYF. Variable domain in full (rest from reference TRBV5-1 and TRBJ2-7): KAGVTQTPRYLIKTRGQQVTLSCSPISGHRSVSWYQQTPGQGLQFLFEYFSETQRNKGNFPGRFSGRQFSNSRSEMNVSTLELGDSALYLCASFGDRELPKEEQYFGPGTRLTVT.

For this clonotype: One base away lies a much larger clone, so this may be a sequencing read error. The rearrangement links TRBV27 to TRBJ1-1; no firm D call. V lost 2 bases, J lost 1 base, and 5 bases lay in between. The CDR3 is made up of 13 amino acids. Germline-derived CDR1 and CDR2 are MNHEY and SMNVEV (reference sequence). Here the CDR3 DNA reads TGTGCCAGCAGTTTACGCAGGAACACTGAAGCTTTCTTT. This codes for CASSLRRNTEAFF.

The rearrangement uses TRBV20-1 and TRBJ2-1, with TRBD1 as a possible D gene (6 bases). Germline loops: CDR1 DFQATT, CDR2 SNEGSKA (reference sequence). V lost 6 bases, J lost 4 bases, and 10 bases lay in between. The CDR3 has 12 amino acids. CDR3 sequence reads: CSATGPYNEQFF. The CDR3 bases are TGCAGTGCCACAGGGCCGTACAATGAGCAGTTCTTC.

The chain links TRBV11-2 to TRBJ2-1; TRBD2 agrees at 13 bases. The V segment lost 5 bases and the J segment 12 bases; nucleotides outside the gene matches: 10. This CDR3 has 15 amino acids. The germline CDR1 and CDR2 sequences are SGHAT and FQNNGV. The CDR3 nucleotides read TGTGCCAGCAGCCCACTAGCGGGAGGGCGAATGCTGCAGTTCTTC. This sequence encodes CASSPLAGGRMLQFF.

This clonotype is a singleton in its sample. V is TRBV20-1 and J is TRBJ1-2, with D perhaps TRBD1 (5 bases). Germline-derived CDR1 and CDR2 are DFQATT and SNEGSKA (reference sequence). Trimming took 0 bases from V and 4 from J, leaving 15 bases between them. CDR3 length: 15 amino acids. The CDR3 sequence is CSARDAGLSSYGYTF. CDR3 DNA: TGCAGTGCTAGAGATGCGGGACTTTCGAGCTATGGCTACACCTTC.